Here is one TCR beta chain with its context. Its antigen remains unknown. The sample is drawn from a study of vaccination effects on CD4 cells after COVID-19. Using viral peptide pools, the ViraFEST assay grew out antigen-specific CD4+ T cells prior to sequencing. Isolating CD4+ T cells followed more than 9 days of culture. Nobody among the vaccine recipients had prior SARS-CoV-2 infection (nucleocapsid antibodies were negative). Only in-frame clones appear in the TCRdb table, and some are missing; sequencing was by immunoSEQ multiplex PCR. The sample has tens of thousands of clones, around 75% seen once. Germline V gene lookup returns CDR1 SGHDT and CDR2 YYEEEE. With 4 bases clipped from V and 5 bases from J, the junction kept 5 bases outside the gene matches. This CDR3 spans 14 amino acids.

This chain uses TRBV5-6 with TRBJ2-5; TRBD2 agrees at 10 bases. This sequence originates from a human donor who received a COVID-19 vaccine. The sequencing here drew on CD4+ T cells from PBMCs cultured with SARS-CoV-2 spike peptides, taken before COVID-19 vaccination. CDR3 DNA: TGTGCCAGCAGCCGACTAGCGGGCGGGGAGACCCAGTACTTC. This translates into CASSRLAGGETQYF.